This entry features one T cell receptor (beta chain) sequence. The antigen is unknown. The data were taken from a study of T cell clones after liver transplantation. Study background: Third-party-reactive TCRbeta sequences from pre-transplant mixed lymphocyte reactions served as antigen-independent comparators. Standard immunosuppression, with no induction, continued until 12-24 months after transplant. Whole-study findings and limits: Post-transplant time points were not standardized, so conclusions are preliminary.

The CDR3 consists of 15 residues. The germline V and J ends were trimmed by 2 bases and 4 bases, with 14 bases remaining between them. Germline assignment: CDR1 MNHEY and CDR2 SVGAGI. The assay was immunoSEQ multiplex PCR, and TCRdb's table has in-frame clones only and misses some. The sample consists of more than 75,000 clones, about 82% of them appearing once. This receptor was obtained from a human patient who received a liver transplant. Some T cells could come from the graft donor. Source: CD4+ T cells from blood, taken approximately 3.5 years after liver transplant. The rearrangement joins TRBV6-5 to TRBJ1-1, with D possibly matching TRBD1 (5 bases). The CDR3 sequence: CASSYNGGESTEAFF. The CDR3 region has the DNA TGTGCCAGCAGTTACAATGGGGGGGAGAGCACTGAAGCTTTCTTT.